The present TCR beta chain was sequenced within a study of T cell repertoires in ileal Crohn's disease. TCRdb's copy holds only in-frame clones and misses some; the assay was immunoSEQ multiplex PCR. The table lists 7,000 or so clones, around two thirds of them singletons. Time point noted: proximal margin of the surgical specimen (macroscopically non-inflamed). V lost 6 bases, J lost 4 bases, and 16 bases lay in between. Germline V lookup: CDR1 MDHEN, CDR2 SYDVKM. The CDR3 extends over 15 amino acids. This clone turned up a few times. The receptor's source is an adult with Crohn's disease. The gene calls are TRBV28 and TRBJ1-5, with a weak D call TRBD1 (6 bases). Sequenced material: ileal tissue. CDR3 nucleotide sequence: TGTGCCAGCAGCCCGGGGGGGGCAAAGAATCAGCCCCAGCATTTT. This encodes CASSPGGAKNQPQHF.